This TCR beta chain stems from a study of blood T cell repertoires in COVID-19. Overall study: Samples representing acute and convalescent COVID-19 were sourced from the United States, Italy and Spain. T cells, B-cell-depleted T cells, or PBMCs provided the cDNA or gDNA that served as material.

The CDR3 has 12 residues. V shed 6 bases and J shed 3 bases, with 9 bases lying between them. CDR1 and CDR2 from the germline V gene are SGHKS and YYEKEE (reference sequence). Authors' analysis steps: Reference gene primers were amplified, and this amplification served to estimate nucleated cell counts. TCRdb keeps only in-frame clones here, not all; method: immunoSEQ multiplex PCR. D and trimming come from the DNA, and the V and J calls and clone size come from that table. The sample includes about 670,000 clones, more than 80% of them seen just once. The source of this sequence is a woman younger than 35 with acute or convalescent COVID-19. Sequenced: peripheral blood. The V gene is TRBV5-5, the J gene TRBJ2-5; D gene uncertain. The CDR3 sequence is CASNTAKETQYF. DNA for the CDR3: TGTGCCAGCAACACAGCAAAAGAGACCCAGTACTTC.